This TCR beta chain originates from a study of beta chain features in type 1 diabetes. Across the study: Comparable age, gender and cell yields were observed in patients relative to healthy donors. Examination of sorted cells across all samples involved approximately 100,000,000 cells.

This clone has a handful of counts. The antigen is unknown. The study, taken as a whole, reports: Moderate yet significant TCRB CDR3 shortening was seen in Type 1 diabetes patients in all four CD4+ subsets.

The CDR3 runs to 13 residues. CDR1 SNHLY and CDR2 FYNNEI come from the germline V gene. V lost 6 bases to trimming and J lost 8 bases; unmatched junction nucleotides: 5. What was sequenced were expressed TCRB transcripts, since all of the isolated RNA had been reverse transcribed. Naive, central memory and regulatory T cell samples averaged about 3.57 million reads. The protocol was immunoSEQ multiplex PCR, while the TCRdb copy is restricted to in-frame clones and leaves out a portion. The sample shows hundreds of thousands of clones, roughly 17% of them seen only once. Material for sequencing was naive CD4+ T cells from blood. J is TRBJ1-4 and V is TRBV2; 8 bases line up with TRBD1. This TCR derives from a woman under 30 in good health. The CDR3 sequence is CASRGTGEEKLFF. The CDR3 coding sequence is TGTGCCAGCAGGGGGACAGGAGAGGAAAAACTGTTTTTT. Variable domain in full (rest from reference TRBV2 and TRBJ1-4): EPEVTQTPSHQVTQMGQEVILRCVPISNHLYFYWYRQILGQKVEFLVSFYNNEISEKSEIFDDQFSVERPDGSNFTLKIRSTKLEDSAMYFCASRGTGEEKLFFGSGTQLSVL.